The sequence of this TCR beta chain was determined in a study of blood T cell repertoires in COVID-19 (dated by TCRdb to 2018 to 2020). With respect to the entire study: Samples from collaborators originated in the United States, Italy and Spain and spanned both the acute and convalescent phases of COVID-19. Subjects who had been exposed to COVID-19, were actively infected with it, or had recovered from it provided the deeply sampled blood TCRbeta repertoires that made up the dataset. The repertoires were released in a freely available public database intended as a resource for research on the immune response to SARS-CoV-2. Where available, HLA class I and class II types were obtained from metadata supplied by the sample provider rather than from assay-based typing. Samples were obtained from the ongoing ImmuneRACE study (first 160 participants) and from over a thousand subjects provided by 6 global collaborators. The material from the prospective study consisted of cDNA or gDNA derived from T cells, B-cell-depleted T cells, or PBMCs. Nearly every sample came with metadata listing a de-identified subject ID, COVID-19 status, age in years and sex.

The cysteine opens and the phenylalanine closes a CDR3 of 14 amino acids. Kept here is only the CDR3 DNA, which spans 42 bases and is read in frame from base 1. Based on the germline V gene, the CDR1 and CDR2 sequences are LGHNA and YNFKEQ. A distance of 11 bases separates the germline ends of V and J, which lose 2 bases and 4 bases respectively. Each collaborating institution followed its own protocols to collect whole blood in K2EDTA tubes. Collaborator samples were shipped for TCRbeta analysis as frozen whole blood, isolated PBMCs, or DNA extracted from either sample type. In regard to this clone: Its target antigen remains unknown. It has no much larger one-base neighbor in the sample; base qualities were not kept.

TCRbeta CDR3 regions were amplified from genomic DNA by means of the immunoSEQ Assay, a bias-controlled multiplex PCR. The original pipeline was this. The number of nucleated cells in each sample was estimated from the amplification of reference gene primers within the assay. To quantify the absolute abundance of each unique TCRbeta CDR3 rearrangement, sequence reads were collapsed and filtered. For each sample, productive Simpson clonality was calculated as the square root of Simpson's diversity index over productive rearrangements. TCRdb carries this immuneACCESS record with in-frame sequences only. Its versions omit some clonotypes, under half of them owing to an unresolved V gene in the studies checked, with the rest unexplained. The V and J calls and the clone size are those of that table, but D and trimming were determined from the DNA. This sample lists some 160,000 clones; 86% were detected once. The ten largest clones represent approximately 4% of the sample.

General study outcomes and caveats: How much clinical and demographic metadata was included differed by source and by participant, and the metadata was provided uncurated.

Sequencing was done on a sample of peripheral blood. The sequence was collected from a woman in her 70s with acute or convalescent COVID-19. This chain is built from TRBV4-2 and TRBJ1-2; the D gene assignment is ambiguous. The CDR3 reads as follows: CASSQPSGSYGYTF. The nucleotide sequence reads TGTGCCAGCAGCCAACCCTCCGGTAGCTATGGCTACACCTTC.